This T cell receptor (beta chain) emerged from a study of cytomegalovirus exposure and HLA in healthy donors. 60 Vbeta and 13 Jbeta primers were used in PCR. Per the study methods: Some 11 million of the 60 million to 90 million unique TCR beta chains counted in a later analysis were shared. TCRdb's copy holds only in-frame clones and misses some; the assay was immunoSEQ multiplex PCR. The V and J calls and the clone size are those of that table, but D and trimming were determined from the DNA. The data show 180,000 or so clones, around 76% seen once. Donors likely had unrecorded immune exposures despite being nominally healthy when sampled. Study-level findings and limits: Immune exposure data for these donors was limited to CMV serostatus. As a later analysis showed, several of the most significant clusters appeared to be linked to common viral pathogens.

Of note for this clone: Its antigen is undetermined.

The V gene end was trimmed by 6 bases and the J gene end by 6 bases; junction bases not matched to a gene: 8. CDR1 and CDR2 from the germline V gene are GTSNPN and SVGIG (reference sequence). The CDR3 sequence is 13 residues long. Sequencing was carried out using PBMCs. The chain carries TRBV30 and TRBJ2-7; 10 nucleotides match TRBD1. This TCR derives from a man aged 35-49 years in good health and CMV-seronegative. CDR3 loop: CACSGTGEGEQYF. For the CDR3, the DNA is TGTGCCTGCTCCGGGACAGGGGAGGGCGAGCAGTACTTC. The whole variable domain, remainder taken from reference TRBV30 and TRBJ2-7, is SQTIHQWPATLVQPVGSPLSLECTVEGTSNPNLYWYRQAAGRGLQLLFYSVGIGQISSEVPQNLSASRPQDRQFILSSKKLLLSDSGFYLCACSGTGEGEQYFGPGTRLTVT.